The 12 T cell receptor beta chains listed next were all sequenced from one sample in a study of shared clonotypes between healthy human individuals. The assay was immunoSEQ multiplex PCR, and TCRdb's table has in-frame clones only and misses some. This sample has roughly 2.6 million clones; more than 90% occur once, and the top ten carry about 0.13%. Material for sequencing was naive CD4+ T cells sorted from blood. This sample's subset: CD45RA+ positively selected. The source of these receptors is a man younger than 35 in good health.

For this clone: Other DNA sequences within the sample encode an identical CDR3. The V gene is TRBV5-1, the J gene TRBJ2-5; D is undetermined. Germline CDR1 and CDR2: SGHRS and YFSETQ. The CDR3 has 12 residues. Trimming left V 0 bases short and J 5 bases short, with 5 bases between. The CDR3 region has the DNA TGCGCCAGCAGCTTGGGGCTGGAGACCCAGTACTTC. It encodes CASSLGLETQYF.

The chain links TRBV5-4 to TRBJ2-5, with 7 bases aligning to TRBD1. The J call may be incorrect, as the DNA end agrees better with TRBJ2-7. The CDR3 has 15 amino acids. Germline V gene lookup returns CDR1 SGHNT and CDR2 YYREEE (reference sequence). The CDR3 DNA reads TGTGCCAGCAGCCGTGGACAGGAGAGCTCCTACGAGCAGTACTTC. Translated, it gives CASSRGQESSYEQYF.

The chain links TRBV30 to TRBJ1-1; D possibly corresponds to TRBD1 (6 bases). The CDR3 has 13 amino acids. V gave up 7 bases and J gave up 8 bases, with 20 bases separating them. Germline CDR1 is GTSNPN and CDR2 is SVGIG (reference sequence). The CDR3 is CALRGSLQGEAFF. CDR3 in DNA: TGTGCCTTACGGGGCAGCCTACAGGGAGAAGCTTTCTTT.

The chain recombines TRBV19 with TRBJ1-5; D call uncertain. Germline-derived CDR1 and CDR2 are LNHDA and SQIVND (reference sequence). The CDR3 is 14 amino acids. Trimming cost V 3 bases and J 6 bases, with 12 bases left between them. CDR3 coding DNA: TGTGCCAGTAGTATGGAGTCCGGAGGTCAGCCCCAGCATTTT. It yields the protein CASSMESGGQPQHF.

Notes on this clone: The sample holds other DNA sequences that translate to the same CDR3. The V call is TRBV19, the J call TRBJ2-3; 10 bases fit TRBD2. Germline CDR1 reads LNHDA; CDR2 reads SQIVND (reference sequence). The CDR3 extends over 15 amino acids. The V gene end was trimmed by 5 bases and the J gene end by 0 bases; junction bases not matched to a gene: 2. The CDR3 loop reads CASSQTSGSTDTQYF. The CDR3 bases are TGTGCCAGTAGTCAGACTAGCGGGAGCACAGATACGCAGTATTTT.

The chain uses TRBV13 and TRBJ1-4; the D is unclear. With 7 bases removed from V and 5 bases from J, the gap between germline ends came to 20 bases. Looked up from germline, CDR1 is PRHDT and CDR2 is FYEKMQ (reference sequence). This CDR3 has 16 amino acids. CDR3 sequence reads: CASTSTSGELNEKLFF. In DNA, the CDR3 is TGTGCCAGCACCTCAACCTCCGGGGAATTAAATGAAAAACTGTTTTTT.

As regards this clone: Additional DNA sequences in this sample encode the identical CDR3. CDR3 sequence reads: CASSSRTGTNTGELFF. The CDR3 DNA reads as TGTGCCAGCAGCTCCCGGACAGGGACGAACACCGGGGAGCTGTTTTTT. This chain joins TRBV7-2 and TRBJ2-2, with 8 bases that match TRBD1. V lost 4 bases to trimming and J lost 0 bases; unmatched junction nucleotides: 4. Per germline, CDR1 SGHTA and CDR2 FQGNSA. There are 16 residues in the CDR3. Full variable domain (missing parts from reference TRBV7-2 and TRBJ2-2): GAGVSQSPSNKVTEKGKDVELRCDPISGHTALYWYRQSLGQGLEFLIYFQGNSAPDKSGLPSDRFSAERTGGSVSTLTIQRTQQEDSAVYLCASSSRTGTNTGELFFGEGSRLTVL.

This clone was found once. This chain uses TRBV19 with TRBJ1-4; D perhaps matches TRBD1 (6 bases). V dropped 5 bases and J dropped 5 bases, with 9 bases sitting between them. Germline values: CDR1 LNHDA, CDR2 SQIVND (reference sequence). This CDR3 is built from 13 residues. The CDR3 sequence is CASSHRENEKLFF. For the CDR3, the DNA is TGTGCCAGTAGTCACAGGGAAAATGAAAAACTGTTTTTT.

The rearrangement links TRBV9 to TRBJ2-5; 11 nucleotides line up with TRBD1. This CDR3 has 16 residues. Germline trimming cut 1 base from V and 1 base from J; bases unmatched to any gene: 3. Germline assignment: CDR1 SGDLS and CDR2 YYNGEE. The CDR3 spells CASSVMGTGGQETQYF. The CDR3 DNA reads as TGTGCCAGCAGCGTAATGGGGACAGGGGGCCAAGAGACCCAGTACTTC.

J is TRBJ1-2 and V is TRBV29-1; D remains ambiguous. Trimming left V 3 bases short and J 4 bases short, with 15 bases between. The germline V gene has CDR1 SQVTM and CDR2 ANQGSEA. This CDR3 is built from 14 residues. The CDR3 here is CSVETLTGLYGYTF. The CDR3, as DNA: TGCAGCGTTGAGACCCTTACCGGCCTCTATGGCTACACCTTC.

This clone was detected once. The rearrangement uses TRBV9 and TRBJ1-4, with TRBD1 identical over 7 bases. The germline CDR1 and CDR2 sequences are SGDLS and YYNGEE. Trimming took 3 bases from V and 8 from J; bases not matched to a gene: 10. The CDR3 contains 15 residues. CDR3 residues: CASSGIGGTVEKLFF. As DNA, the CDR3 is TGTGCCAGCAGCGGAATAGGGGGCACGGTGGAAAAACTGTTTTTT. The whole variable domain, filled in from reference TRBV9 and TRBJ1-4, reads DSGVTQTPKHLITATGQRVTLRCSPRSGDLSVYWYQQSLDQGLQFLIQYYNGEERAKGNILERFSAQQFPDLHSELNLSSLELGDSALYFCASSGIGGTVEKLFFGSGTQLSVL.

This clone was seen just once. V is TRBV27 and J is TRBJ2-2; 7 nucleotides match TRBD2. CDR1 is MNHEY and CDR2 is SMNVEV in the germline V gene (reference sequence). The length of the CDR3 is 13 residues. V shed 7 bases and J 3 bases; nucleotides not matched to a gene: 2. The CDR3 nucleotides read TGTGCCAGCATGCGGGAGTACACCGGGGAGCTGTTTTTT. Translated, it gives CASMREYTGELFF.